The rows below give T cell receptor beta chains drawn from one sample of a study of identical twins. TCRdb ran MiXCR on the 5' RACE reads and lists one entry per CDR3 protein. Seen here are roughly 720,000 distinct CDR3 sequences, 18% observed once, and the top ten hold under 15%. These records were also assigned to another study, of T cells expressing NK-cell markers.

Sequencing was performed on PBMCs. The receptors stem from a woman under 30 in good health. Each CDR3 is given with its conserved first and last residue. The D gene is left open where the match is weak. Clone size is given for some rows only: seen once, a few or many times, or a class if the clone is expanded.

v_call	d_call	clone_size	j_call	cdr3_nt	cdr3_aa
TRBV14	TRBD2	.	TRBJ2-3	TGTGCCAGCAGCCAATCCCGACTAGCGGGAGCTAGCACAGATACGCAGTATTTT	CASSQSRLAGASTDTQYF
TRBV29-1	.	once	TRBJ2-5	TGCAGCGTTGAGGCGCTGGGGCGGGAGACCCAGTACTTC	CSVEALGRETQYF
TRBV29-1	.	few	TRBJ2-5	TGCAGCGCCTGCAGGGTCCTAGAGACCCAGTACTTC	CSACRVLETQYF
TRBV2	.	.	TRBJ2-7	TGTGCCAGCAGTGAAATTTGGACGGGTTCCTACGAGCAGTACTTC	CASSEIWTGSYEQYF
TRBV6-1	.	many	TRBJ1-6	TGTGCCAGCAGCCGGCCAGGGTTGCTTTATAATTCACCCCTCCACTTT	CASSRPGLLYNSPLHF
TRBV5-1	.	.	TRBJ2-5	TGCGCCAGCAGCTTGTTGATATGGAACGGACAAGAGACCCAGTACTTC	CASSLLIWNGQETQYF
TRBV10-3	.	.	TRBJ1-1	TGTGCCATCAGTGAGCCGGGAAGGGGGAGCACTGAAGCTTTCTTT	CAISEPGRGSTEAFF
TRBV7-9	.	few	TRBJ1-6	TGTGCCAGCAGCCCCCTGAGCTCCTATAATTCACCCCTCCACTTT	CASSPLSSYNSPLHF
TRBV20-1	.	.	TRBJ2-7	TGCAGTGCTAGCCGGGGCCTTACTAACTACGAGCAGTACTTC	CSASRGLTNYEQYF
TRBV7-3	.	.	TRBJ2-5	TGTGCCAGCAGCTTCTCCGGGGGTTCCCAAGAGACCCAGTACTTC	CASSFSGGSQETQYF
TRBV20-1	.	.	TRBJ1-6	TGCAGTGCCGGCCGGGTCTCCGAGCCCACACCCCTCCACTTT	CSAGRVSEPTPLHF
TRBV24-1	TRBD2	.	TRBJ2-1	TGTGCCACCAGTAGATCGGACGGGGGCGGGGGGAGTGAGCAGTTCTTC	CATSRSDGGGGSEQFF
TRBV20-1	.	few	TRBJ2-7	TGCAGTGCTGAACACCTAGCGAGCCGAAGCTCCTACGAGCAGTACTTC	CSAEHLASRSSYEQYF
TRBV7-9	.	many	TRBJ1-1	TGTGCCAGCAGCTTAGAGGCGGGGGCTGAAGCTTTCTTT	CASSLEAGAEAFF
TRBV6-5	.	.	TRBJ2-7	TGTGCCAGCAGTTCCCCGAGGCAGAAGTTGTCCTACGAGCAGTACTTC	CASSSPRQKLSYEQYF
TRBV6-1	.	.	TRBJ2-7	TGTGCCAGCAGTACCACAAATGGGTACTACGAGCAGTACTTC	CASSTTNGYYEQYF
TRBV6-1	TRBD2	.	TRBJ2-1	TGTGCCAGCAGAACCGGGACTAGCGTCCCCTACAATGAGCAGTTCTTC	CASRTGTSVPYNEQFF
TRBV5-5	TRBD1	few	TRBJ2-7	TGTGCCAGCAGCCATCGGGACAGTACCTACGAGCAGTACTTC	CASSHRDSTYEQYF
TRBV3-1	TRBD2	few	TRBJ2-3	TGTGCCAGCAGCCAAGTGAGGAGGAGCGGGAGCTTCACAGATACGCAGTATTTT	CASSQVRRSGSFTDTQYF
TRBV24-1	TRBD1	once	TRBJ2-1	TGTGCCACCAGTGAACAGGGGGCGCCTCGCAATGAGCAGTTCTTC	CATSEQGAPRNEQFF
TRBV10-3	TRBD2	.	TRBJ2-7	TGTGCCATCGGCGGACTAGGAAGTTTCGAGCAGTACTTC	CAIGGLGSFEQYF
TRBV12-3/TRBV12-4	.	few	TRBJ2-5	TGTGCCAGCAGTTTGAGGGCCTGGCAAACGGAGACCCAGTACTTC	CASSLRAWQTETQYF
TRBV5-6	TRBD1	few	TRBJ1-2	TGTGCCAGCAGCTTGTTTGGGACAGGGGATACGGAAGGCTACACCTTC	CASSLFGTGDTEGYTF
TRBV9	TRBD2	.	TRBJ2-5	TGTGCCAGCAGCGTAGGACTAGCGGGTCTCCAAGAGACCCAGTACTTC	CASSVGLAGLQETQYF
TRBV15	.	.	TRBJ1-2	TGTGCCACCAGCAGAGAAGGAGGGGGAAGAAATGGCTACACCTTC	CATSREGGGRNGYTF
TRBV20-1	.	.	TRBJ2-7	TGCAGTGCTGGCGATAGATACGAGCAGTACTTC	CSAGDRYEQYF
TRBV5-1	.	few	TRBJ1-2	TGCGCCAGCAGCTTGGATCAGGGAGTTTACTATGGCTACACCTTC	CASSLDQGVYYGYTF
TRBV6-1	.	.	TRBJ1-5	TGTGCCAGCAGCAAGCACAGTACTGATCAGCCCCAGCATTTT	CASSKHSTDQPQHF
TRBV6-1	TRBD1	few	TRBJ1-1	TGTGCCACAACGTGGGACAGGGGATTTATTACTGAAGCTTTCTTT	CATTWDRGFITEAFF
TRBV18	TRBD1	few	TRBJ1-2	TGTGCCAGCTCACGGACAGGGCTGAGGAGTGGCTACACCTTC	CASSRTGLRSGYTF
TRBV7-2	TRBD2	.	TRBJ2-1	TGTGCCAGCAGCCGGACTAGTTTTGGCTACAATGAGCAGTTCTTC	CASSRTSFGYNEQFF
TRBV5-1	TRBD2	.	TRBJ2-5	TGCGCCAGCAGCGAATTAGCGGGGGGTCTCTTTATGGTGACCCAGTACTTC	CASSELAGGLFMVTQYF
TRBV12-3/TRBV12-4	.	few	TRBJ2-1	TGTGCCAGCAGTTTAGAACAGAACAATGAGCAGTTCTTC	CASSLEQNNEQFF
TRBV9	.	few	TRBJ1-2	TGTGCCAGCAGCGTAGCTAGGGGGTACTATGGCTACACCTTC	CASSVARGYYGYTF
TRBV6-1	TRBD1	.	TRBJ2-2	TGTGCCAGCAGTCAACGACAGGGGGCAGACGGGGAGCTGTTTTTT	CASSQRQGADGELFF
TRBV9	.	.	TRBJ2-1	TGTGCCAGCAGCGTAGCTCACAATGAGCAGTTCTTC	CASSVAHNEQFF
TRBV2	.	.	TRBJ2-3	TGTGCCAGCAGTGAAGCGGGGGGCTTCACAGATACGCAGTATTTT	CASSEAGGFTDTQYF
TRBV20-1	.	.	TRBJ2-2	TGCAGTGCTCCCGACAAGCCGAACACCGGGGAGCTGTTTTTT	CSAPDKPNTGELFF
TRBV15	.	.	TRBJ1-4	TGTGCCACCAGCAGAGATAAGGGTTCAAATGAAAAACTGTTTTTT	CATSRDKGSNEKLFF
TRBV5-6	.	.	TRBJ2-7	TGTGCCAGCAGCTTCTTCCAGGGAACCTACGAGCAGTACTTC	CASSFFQGTYEQYF
TRBV7-9	.	few	TRBJ2-7	TGTGCCAGCAGCTTATATAGGAACGAGCAGTACTTC	CASSLYRNEQYF
TRBV18	.	.	TRBJ1-1	TGTGCCAGCTCACCGGTATCAATAGCAGAGTCTGAAGCTTTCTTT	CASSPVSIAESEAFF
TRBV2	.	.	TRBJ1-1	TGTGCCAGCGGACGGACTATCAGTGAAGCTTTCTTT	CASGRTISEAFF
TRBV20-1	.	.	TRBJ2-3	TGCAGTGCTGAAGATGGAACAGATACGCAGTATTTT	CSAEDGTDTQYF